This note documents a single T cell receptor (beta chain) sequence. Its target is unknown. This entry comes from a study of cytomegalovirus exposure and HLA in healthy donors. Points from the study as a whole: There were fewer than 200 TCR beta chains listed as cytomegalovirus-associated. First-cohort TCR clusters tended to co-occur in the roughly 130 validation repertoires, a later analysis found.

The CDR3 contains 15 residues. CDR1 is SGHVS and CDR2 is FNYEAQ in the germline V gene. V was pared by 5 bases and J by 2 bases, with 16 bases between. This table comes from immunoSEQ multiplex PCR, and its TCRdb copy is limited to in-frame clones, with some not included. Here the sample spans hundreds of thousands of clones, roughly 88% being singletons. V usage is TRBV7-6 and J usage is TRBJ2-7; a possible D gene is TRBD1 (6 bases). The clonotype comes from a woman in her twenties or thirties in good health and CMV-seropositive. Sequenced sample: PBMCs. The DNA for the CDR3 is TGTGCCAGCAGCCAAAGTACAGGGTCCCCCTACGAGCAGTACTTC. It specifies CASSQSTGSPYEQYF. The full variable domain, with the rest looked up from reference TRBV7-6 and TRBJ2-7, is GAGVSQSPRYKVTKRGQDVALRCDPISGHVSLYWYRQALGQGPEFLTYFNYEAQQDKSGLPNDRFSAERPEGSISTLTIQRTEQRDSAMYRCASSQSTGSPYEQYFGPGTRLTVT.